The 17 T cell receptor beta chains reported below all come from one sample, sequenced in a study of blood T cell dynamics during melanoma immunotherapy. Time point defined: week 3, after first cycle of checkpoint inhibitor. Profiled with immunoSEQ multiplex PCR; TCRdb holds only in-frame clones, not every one. Here the sample spans about 5,600 clones, more than 80% being singletons. The source material was blood, sampled from a patient treated with checkpoint blockade. Receptors originate from a human donor with melanoma. Some clones in this sample may be carry-over from other donors' samples.

V usage is TRBV7-3 and J usage is TRBJ2-2; 11 bases align to TRBD2. Germline CDR1 and CDR2: SGHTA and FQGTGA. V was clipped by 5 bases and J by 1 base; unmatched bases: 3. The CDR3 length is 16 residues. This chain's CDR3 is CASSPGLAVNTGELFF. Written as DNA, the CDR3 is TGTGCCAGCAGCCCGGGACTAGCGGTGAACACCGGGGAGCTGTTTTTT.

The V call is TRBV15, the J call TRBJ1-1; no clear D gene. Per the germline V gene, CDR1 is LNHNV and CDR2 is YYDKDF (reference sequence). This CDR3 spans 12 amino acids. The V end lost 1 base, the J end lost 8 bases, and 8 bases lay between the germline ends. CDR3: CATSRGRMEAFF. For the CDR3, the DNA is TGTGCCACCAGCAGAGGGCGTATGGAAGCTTTCTTT.

The chain has TRBV5-1 and TRBJ2-5; maybe TRBD1 (5 bases). Trimming took 1 base from V and 7 from J, leaving 17 bases between them. Germline CDR1 and CDR2: SGHRS and YFSETQ. The CDR3 runs to 15 residues. DNA of the CDR3: TGCGCCAGCAGCTTGCAGGACATTTCTGTTGGGACCCAGTACTTC. Its protein is CASSLQDISVGTQYF.

The V gene is TRBV29-1, the J gene TRBJ2-5, with D unclear. Deletions cut 1 base from V and 1 base from J, with 1 base between. The CDR3 is 11 amino acids. The germline V gene encodes CDR1 SQVTM and CDR2 ANQGSEA. This CDR3 reads CSVEAQETQYF. The CDR3 nucleotides read TGCAGCGTTGAAGCCCAAGAGACCCAGTACTTC. Complete variable domain (other parts from reference TRBV29-1 and TRBJ2-5): SAVISQKPSRDICQRGTSLTIQCQVDSQVTMMFWYRQQPGQSLTLIATANQGSEATYESGFVIDKFPISRPNLTFSTLTVSNMSPEDSSIYLCSVEAQETQYFGPGTRLLVL.

This chain links TRBV30 with TRBJ1-1, with TRBD1 matching over 7 bases. Germline values: CDR1 GTSNPN, CDR2 SVGIG (reference sequence). The CDR3 loop spans 14 amino acids. After removal of 0 bases from V and 3 bases from J, the junction contained 4 bases not matched to a gene. CDR3 amino acids: CAWSVTQGYTEAFF. CDR3 bases: TGTGCCTGGAGTGTAACACAGGGGTACACTGAAGCTTTCTTT.

J is TRBJ2-7 and V is TRBV5-1, with TRBD1 matching 8 bases. This CDR3 region has 13 residues. The V gene end was trimmed by 2 bases and the J gene end by 6 bases; junction bases not matched to a gene: 4. Germline CDR1 reads SGHRS; CDR2 reads YFSETQ. The CDR3 DNA reads as TGCGCCAGCAGCTTTGACAGGGGTTTCGAGCAGTACTTC. Its translation is CASSFDRGFEQYF.

Only a few counts were recorded for this clone. The chain couples TRBV13 to TRBJ2-2; D is ambiguous. Per the germline V gene, CDR1 is PRHDT and CDR2 is FYEKMQ (reference sequence). V shed 8 bases and J shed 6 bases, with 10 bases lying between them. The CDR3 has 12 residues. The CDR3: CASGIGSGELFF. The CDR3 DNA follows: TGTGCCAGCGGTATCGGCTCCGGGGAGCTGTTTTTT.

This clone was picked up a small number of times. This rearrangement joins TRBV11-2 to TRBJ1-6; 7 nucleotides match TRBD1. The germline V gene encodes CDR1 SGHAT and CDR2 FQNNGV. After removal of 7 bases from V and 5 bases from J, the junction contained 5 bases not matched to a gene. This CDR3 comprises 14 residues. In nucleotides, the CDR3 is TGTGCCAGCACCATGGACAGGAATAATTCACCCCTCCACTTT. Amino acids: CASTMDRNNSPLHF.

The chain couples TRBV5-4 to TRBJ2-1; the match to TRBD2 covers 9 bases. The CDR3 has 15 amino acids. Germline values: CDR1 SGHNT, CDR2 YYREEE (reference sequence). After removal of 2 bases from V and 4 bases from J, the junction contained 4 bases not matched to a gene. The CDR3, as DNA: TGTGCCAGCAGCTTTTCAACTAGCGGGTACAATGAGCAGTTCTTC. It specifies CASSFSTSGYNEQFF.

The chain couples TRBV19 to TRBJ2-2; D is unresolved. The CDR3 sequence is 13 residues long. V was clipped by 6 bases and J by 7 bases, with 12 bases between them. Germline V gene sequence: CDR1 LNHDA, CDR2 SQIVND (reference sequence). The CDR3 sequence is CASSKSRDGELFF. Here the CDR3 DNA reads TGTGCCAGTAGCAAATCAAGGGACGGGGAGCTGTTTTTT.

The V call is TRBV5-1, the J call TRBJ1-4; D gene unclear. Germline V gene data show CDR1 as SGHRS and CDR2 as YFSETQ. V gave up 0 bases and J gave up 2 bases, with 11 bases separating them. This CDR3 has 16 residues. The CDR3 here is CASSLDFQSTNEKLFF. In DNA form, the CDR3 reads TGCGCCAGCAGCTTGGATTTTCAGTCCACTAATGAAAAACTGTTTTTT.

The gene calls are TRBV6-4 and TRBJ2-6; D gene unclear. The CDR3 runs to 14 residues. Trimming took off 6 bases at V and 0 bases at J, with 6 bases between the two ends. CDR1 and CDR2 (germline): MRHNA, SNTAGT. In nucleotides, the CDR3 is TGTGCCAGCAGATCAGACTCTGGGGCCAACGTCCTGACTTTC. As protein: CASRSDSGANVLTF.

J is TRBJ1-1 and V is TRBV11-1, with 9 positions matching TRBD1. CDR1 and CDR2 from the germline V gene are SGHAT and FQDESV (reference sequence). This CDR3 region has 14 residues. The ends lost 6 bases at V and 3 bases at J; junction bases unmatched: 5. CDR3 region: CASRLQGAYTEAFF. The CDR3 DNA reads as TGTGCCAGCAGATTACAGGGGGCGTACACTGAAGCTTTCTTT.

The chain uses TRBV29-1 and TRBJ2-7; 8 nucleotides agree with TRBD1. Germline CDR1 reads SQVTM; CDR2 reads ANQGSEA. The CDR3 is made up of 11 amino acids. V was clipped by 5 bases and J by 5 bases; unmatched bases: 2. CDR3 DNA: TGCAGCGTTCAGACAGGGGACGAGCAGTACTTC. Encoded protein: CSVQTGDEQYF.

The V call is TRBV11-2, the J call TRBJ2-4; 12 bases fit TRBD1. J gave up 2 bases and V 0 bases, and 11 bases lay outside the gene matches. In germline, CDR1 is SGHAT, CDR2 FQNNGV. CDR3 length: 20 residues. The DNA of the CDR3 is TGTGCCAGCAGCTTAGATGGGGACAGGGGGCAGGTCGTGTCCAAAAACATTCAGTACTTC. Protein product: CASSLDGDRGQVVSKNIQYF.

The rearrangement uses TRBV28 and TRBJ2-7, with a tentative D call TRBD1 (6 bases). The germline CDR1 and CDR2 sequences are MDHEN and SYDVKM. Trimming cost V 6 bases and J 2 bases, with 11 bases left between them. The CDR3 extends over 13 amino acids. CDR3 coding DNA: TGTGCCAGCAGGCAACAGGGCCCCTACGAGCAGTACTTC. It is translated as CASRQQGPYEQYF.

This clone has only a few counts. The chain carries TRBV29-1 and TRBJ2-7; D uncertain. V dropped 7 bases and J dropped 0 bases, with 13 bases sitting between them. The CDR3 is 13 amino acids. The germline V gene encodes CDR1 SQVTM and CDR2 ANQGSEA. CDR3 protein: CSATDVSSYEQYF. In nucleotides, the CDR3 is TGCAGCGCCACGGACGTAAGCTCCTACGAGCAGTACTTC.